This T cell receptor beta chain is drawn from a study of OX40 agonist ivuxolimab in advanced cancers. In the study overall: Enrolled patients in dose escalation had cancers that were hepatocellular carcinoma, melanoma, renal cell or head and neck cancer. Males comprised around 80% of the group, whose mean age was approximately 60 years (range about 20 to 79). General observations from the study: Dosing at 0.1 to 3.0 mg/kg was accompanied by clonal expansion of CD4+ and CD8+ blood T cells by week 6. It was not determined which antigens were specifically recognized by the peripheral T cells that had undergone clonal expansion.

Sequencing was performed with immunoSEQ multiplex PCR; in TCRdb, only in-frame clones are kept and a portion is missing. The table includes 25,000 to 30,000 clones, less than 80% detected once. With regard to this clone: The antigen is unknown.

With 9 bases clipped from V and 1 base from J, the junction kept 7 bases outside the gene matches. This CDR3 has 14 amino acids. Germline loops: CDR1 LNHDA, CDR2 SQIVND (reference sequence). The material was CD4+ or CD8+ T cells sorted from blood, obtained in a trial of the OX40 agonist ivuxolimab. The TCR was taken from an adult with an advanced solid tumor such as melanoma, head and neck, liver or kidney cancer. The chain has TRBV19 and TRBJ1-2; 8 bases line up with TRBD1. The CDR3 DNA sequence: TGTGCCAGCAGGACAGGGAAGTATAACTATGGCTACACCTTC. This codes for CASRTGKYNYGYTF.